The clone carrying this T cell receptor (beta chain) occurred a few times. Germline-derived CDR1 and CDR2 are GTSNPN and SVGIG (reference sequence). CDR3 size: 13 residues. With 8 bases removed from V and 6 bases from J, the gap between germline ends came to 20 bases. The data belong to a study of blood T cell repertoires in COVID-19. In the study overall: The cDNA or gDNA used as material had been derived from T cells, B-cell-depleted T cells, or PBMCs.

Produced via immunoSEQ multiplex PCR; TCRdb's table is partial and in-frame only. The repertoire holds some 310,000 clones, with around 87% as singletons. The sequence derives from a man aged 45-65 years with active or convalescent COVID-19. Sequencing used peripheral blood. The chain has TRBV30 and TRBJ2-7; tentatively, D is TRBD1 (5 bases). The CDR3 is CAGLYRTPGEQYF. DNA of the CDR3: TGTGCCGGATTATACAGGACCCCTGGCGAGCAGTACTTC.